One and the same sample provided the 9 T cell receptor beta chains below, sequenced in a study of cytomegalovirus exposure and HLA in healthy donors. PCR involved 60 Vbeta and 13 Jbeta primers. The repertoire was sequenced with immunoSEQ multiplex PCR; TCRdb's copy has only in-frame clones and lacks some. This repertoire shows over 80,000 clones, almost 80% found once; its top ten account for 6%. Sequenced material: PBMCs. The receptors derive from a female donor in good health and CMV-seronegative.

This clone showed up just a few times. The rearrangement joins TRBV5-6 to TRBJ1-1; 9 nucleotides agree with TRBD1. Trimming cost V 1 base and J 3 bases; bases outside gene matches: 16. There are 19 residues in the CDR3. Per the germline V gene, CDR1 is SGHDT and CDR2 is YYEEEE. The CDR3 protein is CASSLNIFGTGRFDTEAFF. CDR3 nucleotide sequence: TGTGCCAGCAGCTTGAATATTTTTGGGACAGGGAGGTTCGACACTGAAGCTTTCTTT.

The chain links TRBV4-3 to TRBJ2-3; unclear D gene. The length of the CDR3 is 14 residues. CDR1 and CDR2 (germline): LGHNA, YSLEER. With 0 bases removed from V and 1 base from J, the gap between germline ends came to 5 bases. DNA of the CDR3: TGCGCCAGCAGCCAAGATATCCGCACAGATACGCAGTATTTT. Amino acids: CASSQDIRTDTQYF.

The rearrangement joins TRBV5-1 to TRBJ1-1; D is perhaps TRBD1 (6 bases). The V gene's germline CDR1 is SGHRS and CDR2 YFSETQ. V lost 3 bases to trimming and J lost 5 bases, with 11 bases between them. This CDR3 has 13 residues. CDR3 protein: CASSWGQGTEAFF. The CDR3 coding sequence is TGCGCCAGCAGCTGGGGCCAGGGGACTGAAGCTTTCTTT.

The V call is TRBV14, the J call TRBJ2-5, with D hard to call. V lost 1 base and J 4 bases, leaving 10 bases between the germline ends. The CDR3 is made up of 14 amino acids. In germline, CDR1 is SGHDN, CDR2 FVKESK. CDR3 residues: CASSQVGGGETQYF. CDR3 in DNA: TGTGCCAGCAGCCAAGTGGGTGGCGGAGAGACCCAGTACTTC.

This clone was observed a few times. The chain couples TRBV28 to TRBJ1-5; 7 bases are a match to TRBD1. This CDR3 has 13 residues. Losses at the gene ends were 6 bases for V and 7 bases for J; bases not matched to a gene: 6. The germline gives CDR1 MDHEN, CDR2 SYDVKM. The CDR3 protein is CASSPTGKQPQHF. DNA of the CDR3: TGTGCCAGCAGCCCGACAGGGAAGCAGCCCCAGCATTTT.

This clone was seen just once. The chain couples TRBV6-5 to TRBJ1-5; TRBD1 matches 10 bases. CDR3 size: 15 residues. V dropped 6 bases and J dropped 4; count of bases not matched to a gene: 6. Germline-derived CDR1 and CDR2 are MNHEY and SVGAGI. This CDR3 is CASRPGQGGNQPQHF. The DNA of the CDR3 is TGTGCCAGCAGGCCCGGACAGGGGGGGAATCAGCCCCAGCATTTT.

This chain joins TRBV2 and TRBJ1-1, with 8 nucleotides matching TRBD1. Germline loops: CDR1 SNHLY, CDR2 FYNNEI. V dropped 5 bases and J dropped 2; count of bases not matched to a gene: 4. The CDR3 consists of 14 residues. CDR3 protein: CASSPDRANTEAFF. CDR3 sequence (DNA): TGTGCCAGCAGTCCGGACAGGGCCAACACTGAAGCTTTCTTT. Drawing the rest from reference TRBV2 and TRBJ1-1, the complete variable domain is EPEVTQTPSHQVTQMGQEVILRCVPISNHLYFYWYRQILGQKVEFLVSFYNNEISEKSEIFDDQFSVERPDGSNFTLKIRSTKLEDSAMYFCASSPDRANTEAFFGQGTRLTVV.

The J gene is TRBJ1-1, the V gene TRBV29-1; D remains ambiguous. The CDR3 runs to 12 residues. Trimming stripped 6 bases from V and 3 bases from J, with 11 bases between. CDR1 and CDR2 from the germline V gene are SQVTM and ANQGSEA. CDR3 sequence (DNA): TGCAGCGTGGGAGGGATCGACACTGAAGCTTTCTTT. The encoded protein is CSVGGIDTEAFF.

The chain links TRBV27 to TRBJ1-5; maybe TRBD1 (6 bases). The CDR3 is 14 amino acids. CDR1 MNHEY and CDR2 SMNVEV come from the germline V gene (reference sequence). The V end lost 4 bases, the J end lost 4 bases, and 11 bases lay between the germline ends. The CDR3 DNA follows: TGTGCCAGCAGTTCAAACAGGGAAAATCAGCCCCAGCATTTT. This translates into CASSSNRENQPQHF.